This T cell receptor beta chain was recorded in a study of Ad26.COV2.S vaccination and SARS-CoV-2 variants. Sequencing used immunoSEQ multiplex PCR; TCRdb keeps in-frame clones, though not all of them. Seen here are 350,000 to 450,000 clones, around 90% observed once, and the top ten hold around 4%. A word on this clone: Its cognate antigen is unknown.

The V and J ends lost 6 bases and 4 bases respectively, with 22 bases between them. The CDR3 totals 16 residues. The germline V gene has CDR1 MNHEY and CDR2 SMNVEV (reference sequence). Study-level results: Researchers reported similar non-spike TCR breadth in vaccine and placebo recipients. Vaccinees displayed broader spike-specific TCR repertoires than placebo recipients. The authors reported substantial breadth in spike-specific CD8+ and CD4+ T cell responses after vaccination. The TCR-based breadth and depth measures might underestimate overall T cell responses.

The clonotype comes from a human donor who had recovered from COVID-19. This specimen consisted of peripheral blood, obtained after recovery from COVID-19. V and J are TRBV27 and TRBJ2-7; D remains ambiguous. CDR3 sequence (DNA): TGTGCCAGCAGAGACCTAAAGGTGCCTTTGGAGTACGAGCAGTACTTC. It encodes CASRDLKVPLEYEQYF.